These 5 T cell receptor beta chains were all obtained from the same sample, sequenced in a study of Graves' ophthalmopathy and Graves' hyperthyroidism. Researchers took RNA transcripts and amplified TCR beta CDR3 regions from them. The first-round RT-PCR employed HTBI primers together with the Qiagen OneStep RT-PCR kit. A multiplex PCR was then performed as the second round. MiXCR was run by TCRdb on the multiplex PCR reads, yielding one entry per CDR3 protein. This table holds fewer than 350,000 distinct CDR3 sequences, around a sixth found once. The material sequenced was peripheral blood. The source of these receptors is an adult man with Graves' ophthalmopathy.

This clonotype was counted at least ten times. CDR3 sequence reads: CASSPPTRRQETQYF. DNA for the CDR3: TGTGCCAGCTCACCACCGACTCGCCGGCAAGAGACCCAGTACTTC. V usage is TRBV18 and J usage is TRBJ2-5; D gene unclear. Trimming cost V 0 bases and J 2 bases, with 10 bases left between them. CDR1 and CDR2 from the germline V gene are KGHSH and LQKENI. This CDR3 is 15 amino acids long.

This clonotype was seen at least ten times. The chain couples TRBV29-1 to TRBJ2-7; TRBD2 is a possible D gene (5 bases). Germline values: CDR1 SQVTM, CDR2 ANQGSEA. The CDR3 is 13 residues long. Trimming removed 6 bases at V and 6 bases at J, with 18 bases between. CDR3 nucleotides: TGCAGCGTGCGGGCCCCAGAAGGTCGCGAGCAGTACTTC. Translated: CSVRAPEGREQYF.

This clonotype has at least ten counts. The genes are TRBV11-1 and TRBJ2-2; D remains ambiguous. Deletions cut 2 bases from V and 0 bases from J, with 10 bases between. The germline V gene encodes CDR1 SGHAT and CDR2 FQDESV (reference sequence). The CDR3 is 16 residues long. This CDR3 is CASSLLSVANTGELFF. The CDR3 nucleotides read TGTGCCAGCAGCTTACTATCCGTCGCGAACACCGGGGAGCTGTTTTTT.

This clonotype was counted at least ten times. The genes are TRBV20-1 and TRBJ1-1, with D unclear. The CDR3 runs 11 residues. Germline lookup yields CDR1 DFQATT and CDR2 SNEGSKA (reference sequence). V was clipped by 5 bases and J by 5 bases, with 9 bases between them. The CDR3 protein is CSAPRRTEAFF. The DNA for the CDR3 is TGCAGTGCTCCCCGGCGGACTGAAGCTTTCTTT.

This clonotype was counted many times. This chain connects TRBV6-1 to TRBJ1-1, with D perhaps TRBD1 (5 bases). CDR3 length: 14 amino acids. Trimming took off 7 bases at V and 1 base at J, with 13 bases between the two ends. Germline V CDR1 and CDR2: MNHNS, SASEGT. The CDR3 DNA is TGTGCCAGCAATCAACAGGTTCCGAACACTGAAGCTTTCTTT. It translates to CASNQQVPNTEAFF.